The 20 T cell receptor beta chains presented below share a single source sample, sequenced in a study of blood T cell repertoires in COVID-19. The assay was immunoSEQ multiplex PCR, and TCRdb's table has in-frame clones only and misses some. Counted here are 150,000 to 200,000 clones, 80% to 90% occurring once; the ten biggest clones make up under 2.5%. Sequenced input: peripheral blood. The origin of the receptors is a man aged 70-80 years with active or convalescent COVID-19.

The chain links TRBV11-2 to TRBJ2-7; tentatively, D is TRBD2 (5 bases). CDR1 is SGHAT and CDR2 is FQNNGV in the germline V gene. Trimming cost V 3 bases and J 1 base, with 19 bases left between them. The CDR3 loop spans 17 amino acids. CDR3 DNA sequence: TGTGCCAGCAGCTTCTCTCCCCGGGGTATCGTGTCCTACGAGCAGTACTTC. Translating it yields CASSFSPRGIVSYEQYF. Variable domain in full (rest from reference TRBV11-2 and TRBJ2-7): EAGVAQSPRYKIIEKRQSVAFWCNPISGHATLYWYQQILGQGPKLLIQFQNNGVVDDSQLPKDRFSAERLKGVDSTLKIQPAKLEDSAVYLCASSFSPRGIVSYEQYFGPGTRLTVT.

CDR3 residues: CASKRTDTDTQYF. As DNA, the CDR3 is TGTGCCAGCAAACGGACAGACACAGATACGCAGTATTTT. This chain uses TRBV6-6 with TRBJ2-3; TRBD1 is a possible D gene (6 bases). The CDR3 covers 13 residues. Per the germline V gene, CDR1 is MNHNY and CDR2 is SVGAGI (reference sequence). Trimming left V 7 bases short and J 2 bases short, with 10 bases between.

The chain recombines TRBV6-2 or TRBV6-3 with TRBJ2-7; a possible D gene is TRBD1 (6 bases). There are 13 residues in the CDR3. Germline V gene lookup returns CDR1 MNHEY and CDR2 SVGEGT. V was trimmed by 2 bases and J by 4 bases, leaving 9 bases between them. CDR3 DNA sequence: TGTGCCAGCAGTTACCCTGACAGGTACGAGCAGTACTTC. As protein: CASSYPDRYEQYF.

The chain joins TRBV9 to TRBJ2-2; maybe TRBD2 (5 bases). Per the germline V gene, CDR1 is SGDLS and CDR2 is YYNGEE. The CDR3 runs to 15 residues. Trimming removed 1 base at V and 4 bases at J, with 11 bases between. This CDR3 reads CASSVLSGLTGELFF. CDR3 bases: TGTGCCAGCAGCGTACTAAGCGGACTCACCGGGGAGCTGTTTTTT.

The chain employs TRBV28 and TRBJ2-7; the D gene is possibly TRBD1 (6 bases). Trimming took 2 bases from V and 6 from J, leaving 17 bases between them. CDR3 length: 15 amino acids. The germline V gene has CDR1 MDHEN and CDR2 SYDVKM. CDR3 nucleotides: TGTGCCAGCAGTTTACCCCCCCCGACAGGCGGCGAGCAGTACTTC. It yields the protein CASSLPPPTGGEQYF. Based on the CDR3 plus reference TRBV28 and TRBJ2-7, the full variable domain is DVKVTQSSRYLVKRTGEKVFLECVQDMDHENMFWYRQDPGLGLRLIYFSYDVKMKEKGDIPEGYSVSREKKERFSLILESASTNQTSMYLCASSLPPPTGGEQYFGPGTRLTVT.

The V call is TRBV7-9, the J call TRBJ1-2, with TRBD1 matching 10 bases. CDR3 length equals 13 residues. CDR1 is SEHNR and CDR2 is FQNEAQ in the germline V gene (reference sequence). With 4 bases clipped from V and 7 bases from J, the junction kept 3 bases outside the gene matches. The CDR3 is CASSYGTGVGYTF. Written as DNA, the CDR3 is TGTGCCAGCAGCTACGGGACAGGGGTTGGCTACACCTTC.

The V gene is TRBV6-6, the J gene TRBJ2-1, with D possibly being TRBD2 (6 bases). The CDR3 has 13 amino acids. Germline CDR1 MNHNY, CDR2 SVGAGI (reference sequence). Trimming shortened V by 7 bases and J by 9 bases, and 16 bases separated the two germline ends. This chain's CDR3 is CASKLRMGGEQFF. For the CDR3, the DNA is TGTGCCAGCAAACTACGGATGGGGGGTGAGCAGTTCTTC.

The chain combines TRBV28 with TRBJ2-1; D is possibly TRBD1 (6 bases). Trimming removed 6 bases at V and 16 bases at J, with 22 bases between. Germline V lookup: CDR1 MDHEN, CDR2 SYDVKM. This CDR3 region has 13 residues. CDR3 residues: CASSGLEGTFDFF. The CDR3 nucleotides read TGTGCCAGCAGCGGGCTAGAAGGGACATTTGACTTCTTC.

This chain links TRBV5-1 with TRBJ2-5; 9 bases fit TRBD2. The CDR3 length is 15 residues. The germline V gene encodes CDR1 SGHRS and CDR2 YFSETQ. Trimming at V came to 8 bases and at J to 1 base, leaving 9 bases not matched to a gene. The CDR3 protein is CASMILTSGQETQYF. DNA for the CDR3: TGCGCCAGTATGATTCTGACTAGCGGCCAAGAGACCCAGTACTTC.

Concerning this clone: Distinct nucleotide sequences in the sample also encode this CDR3. This chain uses TRBV6-5 with TRBJ1-2, with 7 bases identical to TRBD1. In germline, CDR1 is MNHEY, CDR2 SVGAGI. The CDR3 runs to 13 residues. V lost 6 bases, J lost 4 bases, and 5 bases stayed unmatched. CDR3 sequence: CASSPGQLYGYTF. CDR3 in DNA: TGTGCCAGCAGCCCGGGACAGCTCTATGGCTACACCTTC.

There are a few counts of this clone. The chain has TRBV18 and TRBJ2-7; 10 nucleotides align to TRBD2. This CDR3 is built from 13 residues. The V and J ends lost 7 bases and 4 bases, in that order; junction bases with no gene match: 4. CDR1 KGHSH and CDR2 LQKENI come from the germline V gene. The CDR3 reads CASWAAGGYEQYF. The CDR3 nucleotides read TGTGCCAGCTGGGCAGCGGGAGGGTACGAGCAGTACTTC.

This chain joins TRBV18 and TRBJ1-5; unclear D gene. Germline V gene sequence: CDR1 KGHSH, CDR2 LQKENI. This CDR3 has 16 amino acids. Trimming took off 4 bases at V and 3 bases at J, with 16 bases between the two ends. The DNA for the CDR3 is TGTGCCAGCTCACAATCGGATCAGAGGCTCAATCAGCCCCAGCATTTT. Translated: CASSQSDQRLNQPQHF.

This chain links TRBV21-1 with TRBJ2-7; the D call of TRBD1 is as the table states it, not checked on the DNA. TRBV21-1 counts as a pseudogene. The CDR3 runs to 17 residues. CDR3 region: CASSKDGTQRLPYEQYF. In nucleotides, the CDR3 is TGTGCCAGCAGCAAAGATGGGACACAGAGATTGCCCTACGAGCAGTACTTC.

This sequence joins TRBV19 and TRBJ1-2, with unresolved D. V was pared by 2 bases and J by 5 bases, with 9 bases between. The CDR3 has 13 residues. Germline V gene lookup returns CDR1 LNHDA and CDR2 SQIVND (reference sequence). DNA of the CDR3: TGTGCCAGTAGTATAATGCAGGAATATGGCTACACCTTC. This sequence encodes CASSIMQEYGYTF.

The chain joins TRBV29-1 to TRBJ1-2; D might be TRBD1 (5 bases). The CDR3 totals 15 residues. V was shortened by 2 bases and J by 2 bases, with 15 bases between the two germline ends. Germline loops: CDR1 SQVTM, CDR2 ANQGSEA. The CDR3: CSVEIRPRGNYGYTF. The CDR3 DNA follows: TGCAGCGTTGAAATCCGCCCGCGGGGCAACTATGGCTACACCTTC.

V usage is TRBV27 and J usage is TRBJ1-5; no clear D gene. Looked up from germline, CDR1 is MNHEY and CDR2 is SMNVEV (reference sequence). V shed 5 bases and J shed 9 bases, with 14 bases lying between them. The length of the CDR3 is 13 residues. CDR3 region: CASSRREDWPQHF. The CDR3 bases are TGTGCCAGCAGTCGCCGGGAGGATTGGCCCCAGCATTTT.

The chain has TRBV11-3 and TRBJ1-2, with TRBD1 matching 10 bases. After removal of 5 bases from V and 3 bases from J, the junction contained 12 bases not matched to a gene. The CDR3 length is 17 residues. Germline V gene data show CDR1 as SGHNT and CDR2 as YENEEA. In DNA form, the CDR3 reads TGTGCCAGCAGCCCAAAAATGGGACAGGGGATTGACTATGGCTACACCTTC. Its protein is CASSPKMGQGIDYGYTF.

The chain recombines TRBV11-2 with TRBJ2-5; 9 nucleotides align to TRBD1. Trimming at V came to 5 bases and at J to 3 bases, leaving 7 bases not matched to a gene. The CDR3 runs to 15 residues. From germline, CDR1 is SGHAT and CDR2 FQNNGV. In DNA, the CDR3 is TGTGCCAGCAGCCAAACAGGGGGCGTAAAAGAGACCCAGTACTTC. Its protein is CASSQTGGVKETQYF.

In this sample, this clone turned up a few times. The chain joins TRBV2 to TRBJ1-5; weak D call: TRBD1 (6 bases). V was trimmed by 6 bases and J by 0 bases, leaving 21 bases between them. Germline values: CDR1 SNHLY, CDR2 FYNNEI. The length of the CDR3 is 18 residues. The CDR3 loop is CASSDPKDRSNSNQPQHF. CDR3 sequence (DNA): TGTGCCAGCAGCGACCCAAAAGACAGGTCCAATAGCAATCAGCCCCAGCATTTT.

This clone was seen only once. The chain has TRBV3-1 (or the pseudogene TRBV3-2) and TRBJ2-7, with 7 bases that match TRBD1. V lost 6 bases to trimming and J lost 12 bases; unmatched junction nucleotides: 8. The germline CDR1 and CDR2 sequences are LGHDT and YNNKEL (reference sequence). The CDR3 has 11 residues. CDR3 residues: CASRHYRGPYF. CDR3 coding DNA: TGTGCCAGCAGACACTACAGGGGTCCGTACTTC.